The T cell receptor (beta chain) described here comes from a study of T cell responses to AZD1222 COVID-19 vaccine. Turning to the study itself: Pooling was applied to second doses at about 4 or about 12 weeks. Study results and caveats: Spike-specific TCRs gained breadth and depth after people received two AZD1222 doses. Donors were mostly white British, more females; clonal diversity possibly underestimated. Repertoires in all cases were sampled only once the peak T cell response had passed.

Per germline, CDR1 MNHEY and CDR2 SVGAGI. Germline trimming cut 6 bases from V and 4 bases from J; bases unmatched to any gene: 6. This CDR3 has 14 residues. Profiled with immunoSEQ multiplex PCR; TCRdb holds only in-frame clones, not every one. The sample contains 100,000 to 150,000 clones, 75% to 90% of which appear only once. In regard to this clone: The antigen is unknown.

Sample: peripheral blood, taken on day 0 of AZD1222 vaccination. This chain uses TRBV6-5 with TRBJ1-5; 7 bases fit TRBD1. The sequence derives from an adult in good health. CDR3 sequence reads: CASSQGQANQPQHF. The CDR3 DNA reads TGTGCCAGCAGCCAAGGACAGGCAAATCAGCCCCAGCATTTT.